These 20 T cell receptor beta chains came from one sample sequenced in a study of beta chain features in type 1 diabetes. Every isolated RNA sample was fully reverse transcribed, so sequencing captured expressed TCRB transcripts. The repertoire was sequenced with immunoSEQ multiplex PCR; TCRdb's copy has only in-frame clones and lacks some. The sample holds about half a million clones, about an eighth seen once. The sequenced material came from naive CD4+ T cells from blood. These receptors all come from a woman between 18 and 29 years old in good health.

This chain links TRBV4-3 with TRBJ2-7; TRBD1 matches at 9 bases. J gave up 2 bases and V 1 base, and 3 bases lay outside the gene matches. Germline V gives CDR1 LGHNA, CDR2 YSLEER. The CDR3 has 15 amino acids. CDR3 in DNA: TGCGCCAGCAGCCAAGCCAACAGGGGGCCCTACGAGCAGTACTTC. Amino acid sequence: CASSQANRGPYEQYF.

This chain connects TRBV7-3 to TRBJ2-3, with a weak D call TRBD2 (5 bases). V lost 2 bases and J 0 bases, leaving 9 bases between the germline ends. This CDR3 has 15 amino acids. Germline V gene data show CDR1 as SGHTA and CDR2 as FQGTGA. CDR3 DNA: TGTGCCAGCAGCTTAGTCGGGGTTAGCACAGATACGCAGTATTTT. This gives the protein CASSLVGVSTDTQYF.

The table lists this clone with a few counts. This sequence joins TRBV9 and TRBJ2-1; TRBD1 matches at 8 bases. CDR3 size: 15 residues. The germline CDR1 and CDR2 sequences are SGDLS and YYNGEE. Trimming cost V 4 bases and J 2 bases; bases outside gene matches: 5. The CDR3 sequence is CASSTLTGAYNEQFF. The DNA of the CDR3 is TGTGCCAGCAGCACCCTGACAGGGGCCTACAATGAGCAGTTCTTC.

This clone was detected only a few times. The J gene is TRBJ2-1, the V gene TRBV7-9; perhaps D is TRBD1 or TRBD2 (5 bases each). The CDR3 has 14 residues. V was cut by 5 bases and J by 5 bases, with 13 bases left in between. Germline V lookup: CDR1 SEHNR, CDR2 FQNEAQ (reference sequence). The CDR3 here is CASSHQGPNNEQFF. CDR3 coding DNA: TGTGCCAGCAGCCATCAGGGACCGAACAATGAGCAGTTCTTC.

There are a few counts of this clone. The genes are TRBV25-1 and TRBJ2-7; D uncertain. CDR1 and CDR2 from the germline V gene are MGHDK and SYGVNS. The V end was cut by 6 bases, the J end by 1 base, with 7 bases between. This CDR3 contains 12 residues. This CDR3 reads CASSRLSYEQYF. In DNA form, the CDR3 reads TGTGCCAGCAGCCGCCTGTCCTACGAGCAGTACTTC.

This clone showed up just a few times. The genes are TRBV5-6 and TRBJ2-4, with D unclear. The CDR3 consists of 13 residues. In germline, CDR1 is SGHDT, CDR2 YYEEEE. V was clipped by 0 bases and J by 9 bases, with 10 bases between them. CDR3 sequence: CASSLVTMGIQYF. As DNA, the CDR3 is TGTGCCAGCAGCTTGGTGACAATGGGCATTCAGTACTTC.

The V gene is TRBV7-3, the J gene TRBJ2-3; D ambiguous. The CDR3 is made up of 14 amino acids. The germline V gene encodes CDR1 SGHTA and CDR2 FQGTGA. Trimming took 1 base from V and 2 from J, leaving 7 bases between them. As DNA, the CDR3 is TGTGCCAGCAGCTTAAGAGTTCCCACAGATACGCAGTATTTT. Amino acid sequence: CASSLRVPTDTQYF.

The table lists this clone with a few counts. The chain recombines TRBV27 with TRBJ2-7; D not certain. The germline gives CDR1 MNHEY, CDR2 SMNVEV (reference sequence). CDR3 length equals 10 residues. The V and J ends lost 9 bases and 2 bases respectively, with 5 bases between them. CDR3 coding DNA: TGTGCCAGTACAACCTACGAGCAGTACTTC. Amino acids: CASTTYEQYF.

The chain links TRBV6-5 to TRBJ2-7; tentative D call: TRBD2 (5 bases). This CDR3 is built from 14 residues. V lost 0 bases to trimming and J lost 1 base, with 7 bases between them. Germline assignment: CDR1 MNHEY and CDR2 SVGAGI. DNA for the CDR3: TGTGCCAGCAGTTACTCGAGCGGTTCCTACGAGCAGTACGTC. Its translation is CASSYSSGSYEQYV.

The chain combines TRBV19 with TRBJ1-5; 9 bases agree with TRBD1. Germline assignment: CDR1 LNHDA and CDR2 SQIVND (reference sequence). This CDR3 is 13 amino acids long. The V and J ends lost 6 bases and 6 bases, in that order; junction bases with no gene match: 3. CDR3 in amino acids: CASRGQGGQPQHF. The DNA of the CDR3 is TGTGCCAGTAGGGGACAGGGCGGTCAGCCCCAGCATTTT.

A few counts support this clone. The genes are TRBV12-5 and TRBJ1-1; D ambiguous. The CDR3 is 13 amino acids. V was pared by 7 bases and J by 5 bases, with 14 bases between. CDR1 and CDR2 from the germline V gene are LGHNT and FRNRAP. In DNA, the CDR3 is TGTGCTAGTGCCCCAGGAGGCCGTACTGAAGCTTTCTTT. Protein sequence: CASAPGGRTEAFF.

This sequence joins TRBV7-2 and TRBJ2-1, with 7 bases that match TRBD2. The CDR3 is 15 amino acids. The V and J ends lost 6 bases and 4 bases, in that order; junction bases with no gene match: 9. Germline CDR1 SGHTA, CDR2 FQGNSA. The CDR3 loop is CASRAGRGAYNEQFF. The CDR3 DNA reads as TGTGCCAGCAGAGCGGGGCGAGGGGCTTACAATGAGCAGTTCTTC.

This clone has more than one count but fewer than ten. V usage is TRBV28 and J usage is TRBJ1-2; 8 bases match TRBD1. Per germline, CDR1 MDHEN and CDR2 SYDVKM. The CDR3 is 16 amino acids. After removal of 6 bases from V and 4 bases from J, the junction contained 13 bases not matched to a gene. The chain's CDR3 is CASRDGQGGRSYGYTF. The CDR3 nucleotides are TGTGCCAGCAGAGATGGACAGGGCGGGAGGAGCTATGGCTACACCTTC.

The rearrangement links TRBV6-5 to TRBJ2-3, with D uncertain. CDR1 and CDR2 from the germline V gene are MNHEY and SVGAGI. V was trimmed by 8 bases and J by 0 bases, leaving 9 bases between them. The CDR3 has 13 amino acids. The CDR3 nucleotides read TGTGCCAGCTCGATTCAGAGCACAGATACGCAGTATTTT. Amino acid sequence: CASSIQSTDTQYF.

This clone has just a few counts. The chain is built from TRBV28 and TRBJ2-3, with a possible D match to TRBD2 (6 bases). The CDR3 spans 15 residues. Trimming removed 3 bases at V and 2 bases at J, with 12 bases between. Germline V gene lookup returns CDR1 MDHEN and CDR2 SYDVKM. Here the CDR3 DNA reads TGTGCCAGCAGTTTTATGACTAGGCCCACAGATACGCAGTATTTT. It encodes CASSFMTRPTDTQYF.

The chain employs TRBV28 and TRBJ1-5; D might be TRBD1 (5 bases). This CDR3 has 13 amino acids. The ends were cut back, 10 bases at V and 1 base at J, with 11 bases in the middle. Germline values: CDR1 MDHEN, CDR2 SYDVKM. The CDR3 coding sequence is TGTGCCACCAGGCGGGACAGCAATCAGCCCCAGCATTTT. It specifies CATRRDSNQPQHF. Looking up the rest from reference TRBV28 and TRBJ1-5 gives the full variable domain: DVKVTQSSRYLVKRTGEKVFLECVQDMDHENMFWYRQDPGLGLRLIYFSYDVKMKEKGDIPEGYSVSREKKERFSLILESASTNQTSMYLCATRRDSNQPQHFGDGTRLSIL.

The chain couples TRBV10-3 to TRBJ2-7; D is perhaps TRBD2 (5 bases). Deletions cut 6 bases from V and 1 base from J, with 10 bases between. Germline V CDR1 and CDR2: ENHRY, SYGVKD. This CDR3 has 13 residues. Written as DNA, the CDR3 is TGTGCCATCAGCGACGGGAAATCCTACGAGCAGTACTTC. It yields the protein CAISDGKSYEQYF.

For this clone: At the DNA level, this CDR3 is encoded by other sequences in the same sample as well. This chain uses TRBV5-1 with TRBJ2-1; no definite D call. Per the germline V gene, CDR1 is SGHRS and CDR2 is YFSETQ. CDR3 size: 12 residues. V lost 0 bases to trimming and J lost 3 bases, with 1 base between them. The CDR3 region is CASSLDYNEQFF. Written as DNA, the CDR3 is TGCGCCAGCAGCTTGGACTACAATGAGCAGTTCTTC.

The CDR3 sequence is CSAKGLSNYGYTF. The CDR3 coding sequence is TGCAGCGCTAAGGGGTTGTCTAACTATGGCTACACCTTC. V is TRBV29-1 and J is TRBJ1-2; maybe TRBD1 (5 bases). The V end lost 7 bases, the J end lost 0 bases, and 12 bases lay between the germline ends. Germline-derived CDR1 and CDR2 are SQVTM and ANQGSEA. CDR3 length equals 13 residues. The full variable domain, in which reference TRBV29-1 and TRBJ1-2 provide the parts outside the CDR3, is SAVISQKPSRDICQRGTSLTIQCQVDSQVTMMFWYRQQPGQSLTLIATANQGSEATYESGFVIDKFPISRPNLTFSTLTVSNMSPEDSSIYLCSAKGLSNYGYTFGSGTRLTVV.

The rearrangement uses TRBV9 and TRBJ2-1; D possibly corresponds to TRBD2 (6 bases). The germline gives CDR1 SGDLS, CDR2 YYNGEE. V shed 7 bases and J shed 4 bases, with 6 bases lying between them. CDR3 length: 11 residues. The DNA of the CDR3 is TGTGCCAGCGGGGGGTACAATGAGCAGTTCTTC. It is translated as CASGGYNEQFF.